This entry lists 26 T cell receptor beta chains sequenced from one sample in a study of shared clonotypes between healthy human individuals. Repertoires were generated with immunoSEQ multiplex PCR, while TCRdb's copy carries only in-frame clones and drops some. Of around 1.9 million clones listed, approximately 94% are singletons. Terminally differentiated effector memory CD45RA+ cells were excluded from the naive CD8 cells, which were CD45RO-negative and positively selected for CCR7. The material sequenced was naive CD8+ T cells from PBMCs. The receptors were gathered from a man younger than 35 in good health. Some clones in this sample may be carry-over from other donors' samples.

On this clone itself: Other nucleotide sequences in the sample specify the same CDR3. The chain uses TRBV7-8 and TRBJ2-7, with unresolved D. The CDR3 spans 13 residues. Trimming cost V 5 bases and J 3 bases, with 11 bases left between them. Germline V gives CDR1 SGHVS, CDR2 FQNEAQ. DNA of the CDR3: TGTGCCAGCAGCCTGGCCCTGGACTACGAGCAGTACTTC. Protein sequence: CASSLALDYEQYF.

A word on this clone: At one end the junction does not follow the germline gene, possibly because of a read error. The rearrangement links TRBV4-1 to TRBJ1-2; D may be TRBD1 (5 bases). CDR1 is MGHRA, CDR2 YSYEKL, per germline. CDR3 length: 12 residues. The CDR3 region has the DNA TGCGCCAGCAGCCAGGGCGGGGCTGGCCACACCTTC. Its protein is CASSQGGAGHTF.

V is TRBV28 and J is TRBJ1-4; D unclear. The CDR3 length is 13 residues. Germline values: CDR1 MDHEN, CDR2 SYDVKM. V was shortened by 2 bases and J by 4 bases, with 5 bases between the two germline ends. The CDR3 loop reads CASSLRINEKLFF. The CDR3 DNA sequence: TGTGCCAGCAGTTTACGGATTAATGAAAAACTGTTTTTT.

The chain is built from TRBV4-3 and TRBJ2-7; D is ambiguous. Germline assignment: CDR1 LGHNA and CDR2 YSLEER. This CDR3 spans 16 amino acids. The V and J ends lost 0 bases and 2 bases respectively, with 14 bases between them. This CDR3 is CASSQEFVSEAYEQYF. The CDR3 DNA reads TGCGCCAGCAGCCAAGAATTTGTTTCCGAAGCCTACGAGCAGTACTTC.

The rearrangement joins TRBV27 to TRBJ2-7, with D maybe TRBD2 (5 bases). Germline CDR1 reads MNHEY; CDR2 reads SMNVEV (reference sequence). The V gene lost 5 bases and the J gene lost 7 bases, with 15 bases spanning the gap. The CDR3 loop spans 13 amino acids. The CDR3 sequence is CASSHHPTREQYF. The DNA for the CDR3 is TGTGCCAGCAGTCACCACCCCACTAGGGAGCAGTACTTC.

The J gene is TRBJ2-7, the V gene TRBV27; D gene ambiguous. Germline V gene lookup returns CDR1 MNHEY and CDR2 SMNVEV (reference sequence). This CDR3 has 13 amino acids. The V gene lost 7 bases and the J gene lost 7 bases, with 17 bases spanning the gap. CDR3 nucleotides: TGTGCCAGCAACACCTCCCCGTGGGGTGAGCAGTACTTC. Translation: CASNTSPWGEQYF.

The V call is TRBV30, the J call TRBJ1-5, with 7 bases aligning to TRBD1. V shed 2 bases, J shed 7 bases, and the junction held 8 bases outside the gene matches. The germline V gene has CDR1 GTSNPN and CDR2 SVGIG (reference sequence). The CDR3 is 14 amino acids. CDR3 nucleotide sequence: TGTGCCTGGAGTCTAATAGGGGGCAGCCAGCCCCAGCATTTT. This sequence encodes CAWSLIGGSQPQHF.

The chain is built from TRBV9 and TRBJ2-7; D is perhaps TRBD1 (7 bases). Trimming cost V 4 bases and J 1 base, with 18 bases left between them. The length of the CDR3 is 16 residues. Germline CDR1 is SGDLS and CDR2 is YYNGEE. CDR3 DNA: TGTGCCAGCAGCCCTCAGGGGGGCAGTGCTTCCTACGAGCAGTACTTC. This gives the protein CASSPQGGSASYEQYF.

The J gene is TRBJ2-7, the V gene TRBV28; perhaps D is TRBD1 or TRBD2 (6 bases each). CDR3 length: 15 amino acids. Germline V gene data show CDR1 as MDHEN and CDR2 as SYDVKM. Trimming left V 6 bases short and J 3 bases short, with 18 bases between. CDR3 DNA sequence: TGTGCCAGCAGCCTGGGGGCCCCGGAGGGCTACGAGCAGTACTTC. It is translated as CASSLGAPEGYEQYF.

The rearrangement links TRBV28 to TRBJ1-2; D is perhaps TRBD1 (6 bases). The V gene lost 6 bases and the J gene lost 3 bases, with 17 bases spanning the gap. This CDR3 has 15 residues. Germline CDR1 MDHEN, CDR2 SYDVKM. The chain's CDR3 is CASSPRQGLYYGYTF. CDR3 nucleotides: TGTGCCAGCAGCCCGCGGCAGGGGCTGTACTATGGCTACACCTTC.

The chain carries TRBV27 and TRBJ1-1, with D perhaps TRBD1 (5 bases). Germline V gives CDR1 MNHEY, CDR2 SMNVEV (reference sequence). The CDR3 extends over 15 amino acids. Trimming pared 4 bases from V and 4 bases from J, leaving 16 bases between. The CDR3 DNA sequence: TGTGCCAGCAGTTCCTGGGGGGGGAGCCGCACTGAAGCTTTCTTT. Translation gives CASSSWGGSRTEAFF.

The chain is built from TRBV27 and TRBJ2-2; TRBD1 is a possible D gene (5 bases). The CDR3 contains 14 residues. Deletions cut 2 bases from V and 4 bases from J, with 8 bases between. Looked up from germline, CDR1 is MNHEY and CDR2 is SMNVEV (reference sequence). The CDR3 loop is CASSLGHFTGELFF. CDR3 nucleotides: TGTGCCAGCAGTTTAGGACATTTCACCGGGGAGCTGTTTTTT.

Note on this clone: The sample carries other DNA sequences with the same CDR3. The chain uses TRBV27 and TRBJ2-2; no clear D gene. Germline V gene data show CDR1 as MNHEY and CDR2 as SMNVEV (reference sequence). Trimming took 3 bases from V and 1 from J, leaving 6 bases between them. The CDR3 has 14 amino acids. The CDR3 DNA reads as TGTGCCAGCAGTTTGGCAGGGAACACCGGGGAGCTGTTTTTT. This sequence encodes CASSLAGNTGELFF.

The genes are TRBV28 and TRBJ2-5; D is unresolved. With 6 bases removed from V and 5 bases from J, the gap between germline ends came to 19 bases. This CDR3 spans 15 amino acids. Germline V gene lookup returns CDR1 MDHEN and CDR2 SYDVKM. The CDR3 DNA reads TGTGCCAGCAGCCGACGCAGGAACGGGCGGGAGACCCAGTACTTC. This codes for CASSRRRNGRETQYF.

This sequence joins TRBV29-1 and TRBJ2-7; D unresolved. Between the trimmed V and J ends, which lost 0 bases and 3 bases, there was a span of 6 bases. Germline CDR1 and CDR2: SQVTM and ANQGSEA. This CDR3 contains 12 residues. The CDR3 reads CSVEDTYYEQYF. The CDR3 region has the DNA TGCAGCGTTGAAGACACATACTACGAGCAGTACTTC.

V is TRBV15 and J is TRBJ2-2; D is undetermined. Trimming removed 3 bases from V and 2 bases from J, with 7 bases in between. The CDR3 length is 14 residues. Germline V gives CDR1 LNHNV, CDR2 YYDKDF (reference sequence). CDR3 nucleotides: TGTGCCACCAGCAGCCGGCCAAACACCGGGGAGCTGTTTTTT. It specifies CATSSRPNTGELFF. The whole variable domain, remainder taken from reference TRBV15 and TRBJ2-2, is DAMVIQNPRYQVTQFGKPVTLSCSQTLNHNVMYWYQQKSSQAPKLLFHYYDKDFNNEADTPDNFQSRRPNTSFCFLDIRSPGLGDTAMYLCATSSRPNTGELFFGEGSRLTVL.

The CDR3, as DNA: TGTGCCAGCAGCTTAGGCGGAGGGGGCGCCGAGCAGTACTTC. Protein product: CASSLGGGGAEQYF. The chain is built from TRBV7-2 and TRBJ2-7; a weak D match, TRBD1 (7 bases). Trimming cost V 1 base and J 6 bases, with 13 bases left between them. This CDR3 is built from 14 residues. CDR1 SGHTA and CDR2 FQGNSA come from the germline V gene.

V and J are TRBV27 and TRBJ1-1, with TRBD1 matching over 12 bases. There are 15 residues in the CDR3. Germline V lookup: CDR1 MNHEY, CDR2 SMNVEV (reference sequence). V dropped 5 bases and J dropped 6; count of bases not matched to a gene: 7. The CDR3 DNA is TGTGCCAGCAGTGTGGGACAGGGGGCCATCTCTGAAGCTTTCTTT. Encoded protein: CASSVGQGAISEAFF.

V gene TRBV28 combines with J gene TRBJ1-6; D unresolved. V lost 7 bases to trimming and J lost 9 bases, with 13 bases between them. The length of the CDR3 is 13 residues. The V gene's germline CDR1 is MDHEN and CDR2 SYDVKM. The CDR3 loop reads CASTPPGSSPLHF. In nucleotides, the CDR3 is TGTGCCAGCACCCCCCCAGGTAGTTCACCCCTCCACTTT. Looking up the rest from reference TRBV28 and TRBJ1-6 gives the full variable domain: DVKVTQSSRYLVKRTGEKVFLECVQDMDHENMFWYRQDPGLGLRLIYFSYDVKMKEKGDIPEGYSVSREKKERFSLILESASTNQTSMYLCASTPPGSSPLHFGNGTRLTVT.

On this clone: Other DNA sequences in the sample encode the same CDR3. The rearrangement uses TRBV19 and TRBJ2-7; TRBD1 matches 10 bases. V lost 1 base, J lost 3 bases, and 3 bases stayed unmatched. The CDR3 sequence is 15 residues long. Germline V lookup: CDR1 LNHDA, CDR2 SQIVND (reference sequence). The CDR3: CASSIGQGAGYEQYF. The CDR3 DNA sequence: TGTGCCAGTAGTATAGGACAGGGGGCAGGCTACGAGCAGTACTTC.

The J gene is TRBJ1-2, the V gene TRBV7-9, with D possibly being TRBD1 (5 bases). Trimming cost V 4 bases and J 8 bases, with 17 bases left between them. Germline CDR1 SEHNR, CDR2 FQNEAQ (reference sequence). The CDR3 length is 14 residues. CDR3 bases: TGTGCCAGCAGCTCCAAGACAGAGCGTAGGGGCTACACCTTC. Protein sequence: CASSSKTERRGYTF.

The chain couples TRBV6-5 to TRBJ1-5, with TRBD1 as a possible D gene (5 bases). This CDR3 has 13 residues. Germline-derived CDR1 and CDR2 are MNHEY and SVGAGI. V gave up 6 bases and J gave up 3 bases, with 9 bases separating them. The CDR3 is CASSLTVNQPQHF. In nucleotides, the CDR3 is TGTGCCAGCAGCCTGACAGTCAATCAGCCCCAGCATTTT.

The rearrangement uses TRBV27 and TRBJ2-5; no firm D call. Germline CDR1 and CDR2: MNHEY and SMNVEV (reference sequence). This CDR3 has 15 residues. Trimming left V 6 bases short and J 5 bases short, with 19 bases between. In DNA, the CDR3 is TGTGCCAGCAGGATGAAGGACCGGCTCCAGGAGACCCAGTACTTC. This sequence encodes CASRMKDRLQETQYF.

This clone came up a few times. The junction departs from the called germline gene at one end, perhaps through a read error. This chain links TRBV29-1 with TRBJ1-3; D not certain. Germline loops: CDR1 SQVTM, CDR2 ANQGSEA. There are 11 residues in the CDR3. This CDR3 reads CSHIAGNTIYF. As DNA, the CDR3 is TGCAGCCACATCGCTGGGAACACCATATATTTT. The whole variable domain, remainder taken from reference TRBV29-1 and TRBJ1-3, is SAVISQKPSRDICQRGTSLTIQCQVDSQVTMMFWYRQQPGQSLTLIATANQGSEATYESGFVIDKFPISRPNLTFSTLTVSNMSPEDSSIYLCSHIAGNTIYFGEGSWLTVV.

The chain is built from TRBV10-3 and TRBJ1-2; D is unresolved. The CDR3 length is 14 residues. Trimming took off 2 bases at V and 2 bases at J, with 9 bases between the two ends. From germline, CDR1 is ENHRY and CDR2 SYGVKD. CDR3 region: CAISEPAGNYGYTF. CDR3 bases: TGTGCCATCAGTGAGCCAGCGGGCAACTATGGCTACACCTTC.

Here the CDR3 DNA reads TGTGCCAGCAGCCGCGACCCCCAGACAGAGACCTACGAGCAGTACTTC. It translates to CASSRDPQTETYEQYF. This rearrangement joins TRBV28 to TRBJ2-7; tentative D call: TRBD1 (5 bases). CDR3 length equals 16 residues. V lost 6 bases, J lost 2 bases, and 20 bases lay in between. Germline V CDR1 and CDR2: MDHEN, SYDVKM. Drawing the rest from reference TRBV28 and TRBJ2-7, the complete variable domain is DVKVTQSSRYLVKRTGEKVFLECVQDMDHENMFWYRQDPGLGLRLIYFSYDVKMKEKGDIPEGYSVSREKKERFSLILESASTNQTSMYLCASSRDPQTETYEQYFGPGTRLTVT.